Listed below are T cell receptor beta chains from one sample, sequenced in a study of T cell responses to AZD1222 COVID-19 vaccine. Libraries were prepared by immunoSEQ multiplex PCR; TCRdb keeps only in-frame clonotypes and omits some of them. The sample records 150,000 or so clones, around 85% being singletons. The input for sequencing was peripheral blood, taken after recovery from COVID-19. All receptors come from an adult who had recovered from COVID-19. Each CDR3 is given with its conserved first and last residue. D genes are given only for firm matches.

>TRBV12-3/TRBV12-4|TRBJ1-1|TRBD1
CASSPGQENEAFF
>TRBV7-9|TRBJ2-2|TRBD1
CASSPRTGGLTGELFF
>TRBV20-1|TRBJ1-4|-
CSASPGPGSEKLFF
>TRBV5-1|TRBJ2-7|-
CASSLRTQAYEQYF
>TRBV12-3/TRBV12-4|TRBJ1-2|-
CASSLPGYGYTF
>TRBV28|TRBJ2-7|TRBD1
CASSSRTGEDF
>TRBV7-2|TRBJ2-7|-
CASSSMGLGEQYF
>TRBV25-1|TRBJ2-1|TRBD1
CASSAPGTGKVYNEQFF
>TRBV9|TRBJ2-3|TRBD2
CASSPASGGMGDTQYF
>TRBV7-9|TRBJ1-6|-
CASSSGVTLHF
>TRBV24-1|TRBJ1-4|TRBD1
CATSDLRRNRGWNEKLFF
>TRBV5-1|TRBJ2-7|-
CASTLDPDRLPYEQYF
>TRBV5-4|TRBJ2-7|TRBD1
CASSVGTASSYEQYF
>TRBV28|TRBJ1-3|-
CASCLPGNTIYF
>TRBV6-6|TRBJ1-1|-
CASIQMAGSTEAFF
>TRBV15|TRBJ2-5|TRBD1
CATSRGDREQETQYF
>TRBV28|TRBJ2-7|TRBD1
CASSSTRTGPGYEQYF
>TRBV6-5|TRBJ2-7|TRBD1
CASSYGTGMFYEQYF
>TRBV7-2|TRBJ2-3|-
CATLDRITDTQYF
>TRBV5-1|TRBJ2-7|TRBD1
CASSLKDRAYEQYF
>TRBV19|TRBJ2-5|TRBD1
CASSSRGQETQYF
>TRBV5-1|TRBJ2-7|-
CASSADPYEQYF
>TRBV27|TRBJ2-7|-
CASSSFGTGRRYEQYF
>TRBV4-3|TRBJ1-1|-
CASSQGGTPTNTEAFF
>TRBV4-1|TRBJ1-2|-
CASSHRHAGSYGYTF
>TRBV7-9|TRBJ2-1|-
CASSLASYNEQFF
>TRBV28|TRBJ1-2|TRBD1
CASTTRGGLYGYTF
>TRBV6-5|TRBJ1-1|-
CASGGEMNTEAFF